The 5 T cell receptor beta chains reported below all come from one sample, sequenced in a study of cytomegalovirus exposure and HLA in healthy donors. Use of 60 Vbeta and 13 Jbeta primers characterized the PCR. Measured with immunoSEQ multiplex PCR; TCRdb has only the in-frame clones, and not every one. The table shows over 130,000 clones, with about 61% occurring only once. Sequencing was carried out using PBMCs. The receptors were gathered from a male donor in good health and CMV-seronegative.

This clone was counted only a few times. J is TRBJ2-3 and V is TRBV11-1, with D uncertain. Trimming removed 7 bases from V and 0 bases from J, with 11 bases in between. CDR1 is SGHAT and CDR2 is FQDESV in the germline V gene (reference sequence). The CDR3 loop spans 14 amino acids. The DNA of the CDR3 is TGTGCCAGCACCGACGACGGGAGCACAGATACGCAGTATTTT. Its protein is CASTDDGSTDTQYF.

The V and J genes are TRBV27 and TRBJ2-2; no definite D call. The CDR3 runs 15 residues. V lost 2 bases, J lost 0 bases, and 7 bases lay in between. Germline CDR1 and CDR2: MNHEY and SMNVEV (reference sequence). The CDR3 protein is CASSLKRANTGELFF. CDR3 bases: TGTGCCAGCAGTTTAAAACGGGCGAACACCGGGGAGCTGTTTTTT.

This chain joins TRBV11-2 and TRBJ1-1, with D possibly matching TRBD1 (5 bases). In germline, CDR1 is SGHAT, CDR2 FQNNGV. V dropped 0 bases and J dropped 11 bases, with 19 bases sitting between them. This CDR3 is 15 amino acids long. In DNA form, the CDR3 reads TGTGCCAGCAGCTTAGAAACAGGCGGTGGGTTTGCGGCTTTCTTT. This sequence encodes CASSLETGGGFAAFF.

This clone was observed a few times. This sequence joins TRBV7-6 and TRBJ1-4; the D is unclear. The germline CDR1 and CDR2 sequences are SGHVS and FNYEAQ. V lost 0 bases to trimming and J lost 7 bases, with 15 bases between them. CDR3 length equals 16 residues. CDR3 in amino acids: CASSLAPREGGEKLFF. The CDR3 nucleotides are TGTGCCAGCAGCTTAGCGCCCCGGGAAGGCGGTGAAAAACTGTTTTTT.

The rearrangement uses TRBV5-6 and TRBJ1-2, with 8 nucleotides matching TRBD1. Germline CDR1 SGHDT, CDR2 YYEEEE. The V and J ends lost 0 bases and 8 bases, in that order; junction bases with no gene match: 6. The CDR3 totals 14 residues. Here the CDR3 reads CASSLGSRGHGYTF. CDR3 DNA sequence: TGTGCCAGCAGCTTGGGTTCCAGGGGGCACGGCTACACCTTC. The complete variable domain, with remaining parts taken from reference TRBV5-6 and TRBJ1-2, reads DAGVTQSPTHLIKTRGQQVTLRCSPKSGHDTVSWYQQALGQGPQFIFQYYEEEERQRGNFPDRFSGHQFPNYSSELNVNALLLGDSALYLCASSLGSRGHGYTFGSGTRLTVV.